This T cell receptor beta chain derives from a study of response to subunit inactivated influenza vaccine. This clonotype was found a few times. No antigen is known for it. Study conclusions and caveats: The authors offered the suggestion that each seasonal influenza vaccination recruits few new T cells.

V lost 6 bases and J 0 bases, leaving 7 bases between the germline ends. The CDR3 runs 13 residues. In TCRdb, the RT-PCR reads were re-called with MiXCR into one record per CDR3 protein. This sample has hundreds of thousands of distinct CDR3 sequences, with 15% to 18% found just once. This sequence was found in a man over 45 who received an inactivated influenza vaccine. The chain uses TRBV12-3 or TRBV12-4 and TRBJ2-3; D gene ambiguous. Sequenced material: PBMCs from blood, taken 11 to 12 days after vaccination. For the CDR3, the DNA is TGTGCCAGCAGGTCGGACAGCACAGATACGCAGTATTTT. Amino acids: CASRSDSTDTQYF.